This record looks at one TCR beta chain sequence and its context. Its antigen is not identified. At one of its ends the junction is not consistent with the germline gene, which may arise from a read error. This CDR3 has 13 residues. Germline V gene lookup returns CDR1 SGHTA and CDR2 FQGNSA. Prepared libraries of TCR beta cDNA carried unique molecular identifiers. TCRdb fed the PCR reads into MiXCR, producing one record per CDR3 protein. The sample holds about 500,000 distinct CDR3 sequences; 45% are singletons and the top ten take 9% to 13%. This record comes from a study of post-analysis software for immune sequencing data. The study, taken as a whole, reports: Higher frequency in patients than in controls was seen for 5 or 6 TRBV segments, with TRBV5-6, TRBV5-1 and TRBV20-1 among them. Those with multiple sclerosis, the patient group, showed significantly lower normalized Chao1 diversity than controls. When the samples were clustered directly with F measure, those that had been prepared in the same batch showed strong co-clustering.

The chain is built from TRBV7-2 and TRBJ2-1; D possibly corresponds to TRBD2 (5 bases). The receptor was derived from a girl aged 5 to 17 with multiple sclerosis. The sample consisted of blood. CDR3 sequence reads: CAGSLPDRGEQFF. CDR3 sequence (DNA): TGTGCCGGCAGCTTGCCAGATCGGGGAGAGCAGTTCTTC.